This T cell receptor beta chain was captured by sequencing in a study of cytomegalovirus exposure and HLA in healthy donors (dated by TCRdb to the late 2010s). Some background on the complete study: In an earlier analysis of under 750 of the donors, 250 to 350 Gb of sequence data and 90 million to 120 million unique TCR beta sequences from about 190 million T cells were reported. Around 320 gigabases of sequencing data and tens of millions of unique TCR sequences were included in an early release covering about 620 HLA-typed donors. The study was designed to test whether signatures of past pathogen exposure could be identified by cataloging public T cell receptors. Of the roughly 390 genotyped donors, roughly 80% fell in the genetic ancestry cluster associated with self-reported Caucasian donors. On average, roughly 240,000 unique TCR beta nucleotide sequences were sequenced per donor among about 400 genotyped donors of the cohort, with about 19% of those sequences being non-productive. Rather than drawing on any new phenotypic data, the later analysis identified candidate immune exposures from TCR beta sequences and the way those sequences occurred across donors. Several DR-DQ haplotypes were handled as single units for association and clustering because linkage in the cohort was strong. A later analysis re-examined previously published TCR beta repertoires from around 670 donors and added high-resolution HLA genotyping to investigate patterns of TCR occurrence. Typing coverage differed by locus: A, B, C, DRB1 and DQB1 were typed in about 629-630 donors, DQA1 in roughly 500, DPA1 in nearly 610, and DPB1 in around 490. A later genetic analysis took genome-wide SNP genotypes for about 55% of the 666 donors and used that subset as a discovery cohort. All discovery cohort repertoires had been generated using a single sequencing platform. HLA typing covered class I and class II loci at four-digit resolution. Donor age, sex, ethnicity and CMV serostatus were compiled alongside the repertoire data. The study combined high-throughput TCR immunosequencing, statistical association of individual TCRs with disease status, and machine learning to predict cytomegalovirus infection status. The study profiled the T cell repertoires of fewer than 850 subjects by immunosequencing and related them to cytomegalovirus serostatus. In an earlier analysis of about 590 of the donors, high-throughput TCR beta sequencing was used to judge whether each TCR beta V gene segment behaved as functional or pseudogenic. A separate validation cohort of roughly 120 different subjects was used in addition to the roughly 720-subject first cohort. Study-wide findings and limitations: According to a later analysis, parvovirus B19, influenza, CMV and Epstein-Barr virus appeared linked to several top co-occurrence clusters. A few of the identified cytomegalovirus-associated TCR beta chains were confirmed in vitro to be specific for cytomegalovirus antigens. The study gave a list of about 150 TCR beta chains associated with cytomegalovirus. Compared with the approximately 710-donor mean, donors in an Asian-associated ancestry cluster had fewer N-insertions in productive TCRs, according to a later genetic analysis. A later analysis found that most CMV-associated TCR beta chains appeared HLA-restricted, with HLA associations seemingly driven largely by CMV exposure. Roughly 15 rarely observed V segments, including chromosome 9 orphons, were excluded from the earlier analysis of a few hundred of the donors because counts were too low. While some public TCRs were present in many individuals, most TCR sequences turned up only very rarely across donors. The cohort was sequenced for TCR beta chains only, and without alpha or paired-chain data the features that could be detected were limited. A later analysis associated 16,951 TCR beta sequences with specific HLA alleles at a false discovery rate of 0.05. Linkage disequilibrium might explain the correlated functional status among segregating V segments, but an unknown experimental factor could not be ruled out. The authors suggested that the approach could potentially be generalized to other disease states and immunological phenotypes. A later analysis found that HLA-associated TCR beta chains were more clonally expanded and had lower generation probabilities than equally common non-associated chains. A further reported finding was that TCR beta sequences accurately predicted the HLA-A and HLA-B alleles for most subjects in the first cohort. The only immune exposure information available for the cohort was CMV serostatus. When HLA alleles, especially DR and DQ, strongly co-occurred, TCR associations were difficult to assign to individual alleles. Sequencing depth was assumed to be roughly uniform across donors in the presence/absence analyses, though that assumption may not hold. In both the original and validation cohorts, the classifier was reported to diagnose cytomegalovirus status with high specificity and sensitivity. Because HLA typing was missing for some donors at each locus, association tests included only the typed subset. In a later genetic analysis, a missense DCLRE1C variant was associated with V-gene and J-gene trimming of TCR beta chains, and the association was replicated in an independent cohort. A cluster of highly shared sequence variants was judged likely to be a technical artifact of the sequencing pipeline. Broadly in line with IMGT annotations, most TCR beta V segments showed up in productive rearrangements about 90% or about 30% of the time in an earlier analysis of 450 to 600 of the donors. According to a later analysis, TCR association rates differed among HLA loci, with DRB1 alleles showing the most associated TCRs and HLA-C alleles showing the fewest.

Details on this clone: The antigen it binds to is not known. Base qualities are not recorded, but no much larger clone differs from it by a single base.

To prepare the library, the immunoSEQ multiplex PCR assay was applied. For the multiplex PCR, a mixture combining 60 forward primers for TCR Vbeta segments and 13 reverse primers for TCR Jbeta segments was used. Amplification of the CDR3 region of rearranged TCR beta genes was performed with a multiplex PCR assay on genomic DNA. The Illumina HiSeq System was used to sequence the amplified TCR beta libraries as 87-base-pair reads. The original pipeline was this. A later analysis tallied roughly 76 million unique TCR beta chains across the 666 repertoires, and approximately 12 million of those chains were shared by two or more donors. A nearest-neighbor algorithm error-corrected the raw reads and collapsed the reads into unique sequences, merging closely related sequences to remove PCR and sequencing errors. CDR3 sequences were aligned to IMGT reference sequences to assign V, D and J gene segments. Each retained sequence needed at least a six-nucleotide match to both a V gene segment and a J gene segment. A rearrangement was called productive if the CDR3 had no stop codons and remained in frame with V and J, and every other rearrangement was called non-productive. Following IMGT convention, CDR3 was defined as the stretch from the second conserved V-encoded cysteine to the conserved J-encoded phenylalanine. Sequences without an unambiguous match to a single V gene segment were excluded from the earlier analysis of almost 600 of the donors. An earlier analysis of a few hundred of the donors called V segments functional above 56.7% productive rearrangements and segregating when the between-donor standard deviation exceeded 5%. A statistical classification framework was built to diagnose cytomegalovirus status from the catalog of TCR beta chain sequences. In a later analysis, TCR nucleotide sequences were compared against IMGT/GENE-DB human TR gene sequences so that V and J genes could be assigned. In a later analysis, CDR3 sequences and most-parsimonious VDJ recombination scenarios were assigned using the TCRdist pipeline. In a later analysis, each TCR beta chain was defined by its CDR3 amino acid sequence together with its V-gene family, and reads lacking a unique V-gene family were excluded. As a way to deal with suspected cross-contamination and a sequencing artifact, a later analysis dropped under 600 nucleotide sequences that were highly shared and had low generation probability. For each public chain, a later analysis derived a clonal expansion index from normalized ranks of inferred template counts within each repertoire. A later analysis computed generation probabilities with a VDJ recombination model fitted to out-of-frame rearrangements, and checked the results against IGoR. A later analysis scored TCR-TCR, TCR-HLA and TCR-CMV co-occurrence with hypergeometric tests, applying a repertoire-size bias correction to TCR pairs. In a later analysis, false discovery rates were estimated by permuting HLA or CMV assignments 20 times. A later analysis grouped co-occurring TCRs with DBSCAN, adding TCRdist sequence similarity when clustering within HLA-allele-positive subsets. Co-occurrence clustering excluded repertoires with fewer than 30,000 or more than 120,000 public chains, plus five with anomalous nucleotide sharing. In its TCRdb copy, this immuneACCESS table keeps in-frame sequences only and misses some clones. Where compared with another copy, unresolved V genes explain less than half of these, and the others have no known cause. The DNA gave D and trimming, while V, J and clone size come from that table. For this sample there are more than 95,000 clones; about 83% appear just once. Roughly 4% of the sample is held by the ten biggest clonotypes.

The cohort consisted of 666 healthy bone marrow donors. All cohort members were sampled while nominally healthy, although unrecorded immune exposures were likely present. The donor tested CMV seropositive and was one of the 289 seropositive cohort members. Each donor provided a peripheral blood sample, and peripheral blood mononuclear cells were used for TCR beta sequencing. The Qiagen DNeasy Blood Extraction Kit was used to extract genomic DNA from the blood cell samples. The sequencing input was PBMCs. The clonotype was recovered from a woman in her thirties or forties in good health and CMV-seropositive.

The sequenced DNA is TGCGCCAGCAGTGAGTCGCGGCTAGCTGGTGAGCAGTTCTTC. It translates as CASSESRLAGEQFF. The rearranged segments are TRBV10-2 and TRBJ2-1, with TRBD2 tentatively as D gene (5 bases match). CDR1 and CDR2 are read off the germline V gene as WSHSY and SAAADI. The junction shows trimming of 0 bases on V and 9 bases on J, plus 12 bases between the germline ends. Measured from the cysteine to the phenylalanine, the CDR3 is 14 residues long. Left in the record is the CDR3 DNA by itself, 42 bases read in frame from the first base.